This passage covers 32 T cell receptor beta chains from one sample sequenced in a study of T cell repertoires in cytomegalovirus infection. Antigens of these TCRs are unknown. TCRdb re-analysed the reads in MiXCR, keeping a single row per CDR3 protein. The sample lists about 570,000 distinct CDR3 sequences, about 39% seen once, with around 48% in the top ten. The specimen was cultured PBMCs, collected from culture after CMV antigen stimulation. Source of these receptors: a human donor in good health (CMV status not recorded). Some clones in this sample may be carry-over from other donors' samples.

The chain recombines TRBV6-6 with TRBJ1-4, with a weak D call TRBD1 (5 bases). CDR1 and CDR2 from the germline V gene are MNHNY and SVGAGI (reference sequence). V was trimmed by 7 bases and J by 8 bases, leaving 17 bases between them. The CDR3 runs to 14 residues. In nucleotides, the CDR3 is TGTGCCAGCAACACAGACAGTGGGAGGGAAAAACTGTTTTTT. It translates to CASNTDSGREKLFF.

The sample holds a few counts of this clonotype. The V and J genes are TRBV24-1 and TRBJ2-7; perhaps TRBD1 as D (5 bases). Trimming removed 4 bases from V and 7 bases from J, with 16 bases in between. CDR3 length: 14 residues. Germline V gene sequence: CDR1 KGHDR, CDR2 SFDVKD. CDR3 loop: CATSETLLQGEQYF. The CDR3 DNA reads as TGTGCCACCAGTGAAACCCTCCTCCAGGGAGAGCAGTACTTC.

V and J are TRBV12-5 and TRBJ2-5; weak D call: TRBD1 (6 bases). Trimming took 5 bases from V and 2 from J, leaving 12 bases between them. The CDR3 length is 14 residues. In germline, CDR1 is LGHNT, CDR2 FRNRAP. CDR3: CASGLWTEQETQYF. Here the CDR3 DNA reads TGTGCTAGTGGTCTCTGGACAGAACAAGAGACCCAGTACTTC. The variable domain in full, with the rest retrieved from reference TRBV12-5 and TRBJ2-5, is DARVTQTPRHKVTEMGQEVTMRCQPILGHNTVFWYRQTMMQGLELLAYFRNRAPLDDSGMPKDRFSAEMPDATLATLKIQPSEPRDSAVYFCASGLWTEQETQYFGPGTRLLVL.

The J gene is TRBJ2-5, the V gene TRBV12-3 or TRBV12-4; D possibly corresponds to TRBD2 (6 bases). Trimming stripped 2 bases from V and 5 bases from J, with 12 bases between. This CDR3 spans 14 amino acids. CDR3 DNA: TGTGCCAGCAGTTTACAGACTAGTTACGAGACCCAGTACTTC. It encodes CASSLQTSYETQYF.

The chain uses TRBV14 and TRBJ1-4; the match to TRBD1 covers 11 bases. Germline values: CDR1 SGHDN, CDR2 FVKESK. The CDR3 is 18 residues long. The V gene end was trimmed by 1 base and the J gene end by 3 bases; junction bases not matched to a gene: 7. CDR3 coding DNA: TGTGCCAGCAGCCAAGGGACAGGGGGCTGGTTGGCTAATGAAAAACTGTTTTTT. Amino acids: CASSQGTGGWLANEKLFF.

In its sample, this clonotype was seen many times. The chain is built from TRBV7-2 and TRBJ1-1, with D possibly TRBD1 on 5 matching bases. Germline loops: CDR1 SGHTA, CDR2 FQGNSA. The CDR3 sequence is 14 residues long. Trimming removed 5 bases at V and 5 bases at J, with 15 bases between. The CDR3 loop is CASSLQGGKTEAFF. The CDR3 DNA is TGTGCCAGCAGCCTCCAGGGAGGTAAAACTGAAGCTTTCTTT.

The sample holds a few counts of this clonotype. The genes are TRBV2 and TRBJ2-1, with a weak D call TRBD1 (6 bases). The CDR3 is 14 residues long. V lost 1 base and J lost 12, with 16 bases in between. Germline V gene sequence: CDR1 SNHLY, CDR2 FYNNEI. The CDR3 loop is CASSEGTADMVQFF. The CDR3 bases are TGTGCCAGCAGTGAAGGGACAGCTGATATGGTGCAGTTCTTC.

The chain has TRBV27 and TRBJ2-1; possible D gene TRBD2, 7 bases. Trimming took 3 bases from V and 9 from J, leaving 15 bases between them. This CDR3 comprises 14 residues. Germline CDR1 MNHEY, CDR2 SMNVEV (reference sequence). This CDR3 reads CASSLSGGQSEQFF. CDR3 DNA sequence: TGTGCCAGCAGTTTGTCCGGGGGGCAGAGTGAGCAGTTCTTC.

This clonotype was counted between two and nine times. The chain links TRBV7-2 to TRBJ2-3; weak D call: TRBD2 (5 bases). Germline lookup yields CDR1 SGHTA and CDR2 FQGNSA. This CDR3 is 14 amino acids long. V was shortened by 5 bases and J by 6 bases, with 15 bases between the two germline ends. The DNA for the CDR3 is TGTGCCAGCAGCCCGCCGACTACAACTGATACGCAGTATTTT. Residues: CASSPPTTTDTQYF.

This clonotype was counted only a few times. The J gene is TRBJ2-5, the V gene TRBV4-1; D not resolved. This CDR3 is built from 14 residues. Germline loops: CDR1 MGHRA, CDR2 YSYEKL. V lost 2 bases to trimming and J lost 5 bases, with 12 bases between them. CDR3 DNA: TGCGCCAGCAGCCAAACCTTGCTTGGGGAGACCCAGTACTTC. Translation gives CASSQTLLGETQYF.

This chain joins TRBV14 and TRBJ2-1, with unresolved D. V was shortened by 4 bases and J by 8 bases, with 9 bases between the two germline ends. CDR3 length: 12 residues. Germline CDR1 SGHDN, CDR2 FVKESK. This chain's CDR3 is CASSLLMHEQFF. The CDR3 region has the DNA TGTGCCAGCAGCCTCCTGATGCATGAGCAGTTCTTC.

This clonotype was recorded a few times. This chain joins TRBV12-3 or TRBV12-4 and TRBJ2-7; tentatively, D is TRBD2 (5 bases). The CDR3 runs to 15 residues. The V end was cut by 5 bases, the J end by 2 bases, with 16 bases between. CDR3 protein: CASSVPGLFAYEQYF. In nucleotides, the CDR3 is TGTGCCAGCAGTGTACCGGGATTATTTGCCTACGAGCAGTACTTC.

The chain combines TRBV7-9 with TRBJ2-7; D is perhaps TRBD2 (6 bases). From germline, CDR1 is SEHNR and CDR2 FQNEAQ (reference sequence). This CDR3 spans 18 amino acids. V lost 5 bases to trimming and J lost 0 bases, with 23 bases between them. CDR3 bases: TGTGCCAGCAGCCCGTACGTGACCCTAGCGCGCTACTCCTACGAGCAGTACTTC. Translating it yields CASSPYVTLARYSYEQYF.

The CDR3 is CASSQDPTSGSRGEQFF. The CDR3 nucleotides are TGTGCCAGCAGCCAAGATCCCACTAGCGGGAGTCGCGGTGAGCAGTTCTTC. The chain couples TRBV4-2 to TRBJ2-1, with TRBD2 matching over 11 bases. J gave up 9 bases and V 0 bases, and 10 bases lay outside the gene matches. Germline V gene lookup returns CDR1 LGHNA and CDR2 YNFKEQ. This CDR3 region has 17 residues.

There are a few counts of this clonotype. The V gene is TRBV6-6, the J gene TRBJ2-3; either TRBD1 or TRBD2 may fit D (5 bases each). Trimming removed 7 bases at V and 1 base at J, with 12 bases between. The length of the CDR3 is 14 residues. Germline V CDR1 and CDR2: MNHNY, SVGAGI (reference sequence). CDR3 nucleotide sequence: TGTGCCAGCACCCGGGACGGGGGCACAGATACGCAGTATTTT. This translates into CASTRDGGTDTQYF.

J is TRBJ2-1 and V is TRBV7-4; a weak D match, TRBD2 (6 bases). The CDR3 spans 17 residues. Germline CDR1 SGHVT, CDR2 SQSDAQ. Trimming stripped 3 bases from V and 1 base from J, with 16 bases between. The DNA for the CDR3 is TGTGCCAGCAGCTTTTGGGCTACAGGAGGGTCCTACAATGAGCAGTTCTTC. Protein: CASSFWATGGSYNEQFF. Full variable domain (outside the CDR3, taken from reference TRBV7-4 and TRBJ2-1): GAGVSQSPRYKVAKRGRDVALRCDSISGHVTLYWYRQTLGQGSEVLTYSQSDAQRDKSGRPSGRFSAERPERSVSTLKIQRTEQGDSAVYLCASSFWATGGSYNEQFFGPGTRLTVL.

The chain is built from TRBV27 and TRBJ2-7; D may be TRBD2 (5 bases). Trimming pared 7 bases from V and 2 bases from J, leaving 21 bases between. The V gene's germline CDR1 is MNHEY and CDR2 SMNVEV (reference sequence). This CDR3 has 16 amino acids. The chain's CDR3 is CASTKFYSGITYEQYF. The CDR3 DNA follows: TGTGCCAGCACCAAATTTTACTCGGGAATCACCTACGAGCAGTACTTC.

Ten or more counts support this clonotype. The genes are TRBV7-8 and TRBJ2-4; D is unresolved. CDR3 length: 14 residues. Germline V gives CDR1 SGHVS, CDR2 FQNEAQ. The V end lost 1 base, the J end lost 1 base, and 5 bases lay between the germline ends. DNA of the CDR3: TGTGCCAGCAGCTTAGTGGGGGCCAAAAACATTCAGTACTTC. Translating it yields CASSLVGAKNIQYF.

V gene TRBV2 combines with J gene TRBJ2-3, with unresolved D. V gave up 4 bases and J gave up 0 bases, with 8 bases separating them. The CDR3 covers 14 residues. CDR1 is SNHLY, CDR2 FYNNEI, per germline. The CDR3 loop is CASSALLSTDTQYF. For the CDR3, the DNA is TGTGCCAGCAGTGCCCTCCTCAGCACAGATACGCAGTATTTT.

Only a few counts were recorded for this clonotype. V usage is TRBV6-2 or TRBV6-3 and J usage is TRBJ2-1, with D possibly TRBD2 on 6 matching bases. V lost 0 bases and J lost 8, with 17 bases in between. Germline V gene sequence: CDR1 MNHEY, CDR2 SVGEGT. The CDR3 extends over 16 amino acids. CDR3 in amino acids: CASSYSHTGERDEQFF. DNA for the CDR3: TGTGCCAGCAGTTACTCCCACACGGGAGAGAGGGATGAGCAGTTCTTC.

With respect to this clonotype: The junction departs from germline at one end; a sequencing error may be responsible. The chain employs TRBV4-1 and TRBJ2-3; 7 bases fit TRBD1. The CDR3 runs 15 residues. The V gene's germline CDR1 is MGHRA and CDR2 YSYEKL. CDR3 sequence: CASSQADRSADTQYF. CDR3 DNA sequence: TGTGCCAGCAGCCAAGCGGACAGGTCGGCGGATACGCAGTATTTT.

This clonotype has more than one count but fewer than ten. The rearrangement uses TRBV29-1 and TRBJ1-2; 8 bases match TRBD1. The CDR3 totals 14 residues. CDR1 is SQVTM, CDR2 ANQGSEA, per germline. The V gene end was trimmed by 6 bases and the J gene end by 5 bases; junction bases not matched to a gene: 11. The CDR3 DNA sequence: TGCAGCGTAGATTCCGGGACAGGCCTGTATGGCTACACCTTC. This codes for CSVDSGTGLYGYTF.

This sequence joins TRBV5-6 and TRBJ1-1; D is unresolved. Per germline, CDR1 SGHDT and CDR2 YYEEEE. The CDR3 runs to 15 residues. Trimming cost V 3 bases and J 1 base, with 13 bases left between them. The CDR3 region has the DNA TGTGCCAGCAGCTCGACCAAAACGGGGAACACTGAAGCTTTCTTT. As protein: CASSSTKTGNTEAFF.

The chain recombines TRBV6-2 or TRBV6-3 with TRBJ2-5, with TRBD2 identical over 11 bases. Germline CDR1 MNHEY, CDR2 SVGEGT. After removal of 6 bases from V and 7 bases from J, the junction contained 13 bases not matched to a gene. This CDR3 spans 16 amino acids. CDR3 protein: CASSTIRLAGWPTQYF. The DNA for the CDR3 is TGTGCCAGCAGCACGATAAGACTAGCGGGGTGGCCGACCCAGTACTTC.

The chain employs TRBV18 and TRBJ2-1, with 7 bases aligning to TRBD1. Germline trimming cut 5 bases from V and 3 bases from J; bases unmatched to any gene: 4. Germline V lookup: CDR1 KGHSH, CDR2 LQKENI. The CDR3 is 14 residues long. CDR3 in amino acids: CASSGTGVYNEQFF. CDR3 coding DNA: TGTGCCAGCTCAGGAACAGGGGTCTACAATGAGCAGTTCTTC.

There are a few counts of this clonotype. A much larger clone lies a single base off, so this may be a read error. The chain carries TRBV5-6 and TRBJ2-1; 9 nucleotides line up with TRBD1. Germline assignment: CDR1 SGHDT and CDR2 YYEEEE. The CDR3 has 15 residues. The junction had 3 bases not matched to a gene; V was cut back by 0 bases and J by 5 bases. Written as DNA, the CDR3 is TGTGCCAGCAGCTTGGAGGGGACAGGGAACAATGAGCAGTTCTTC. Protein: CASSLEGTGNNEQFF.

The V call is TRBV11-3, the J call TRBJ1-6; D is possibly TRBD1 (6 bases). Germline V lookup: CDR1 SGHNT, CDR2 YENEEA. This CDR3 has 13 amino acids. The V end was cut by 4 bases, the J end by 9 bases, with 10 bases between. CDR3 DNA sequence: TGTGCCAGCAGCTCCACCAGGGGTTCACCCCTCCACTTT. Its protein product is CASSSTRGSPLHF.

The rearrangement links TRBV11-2 to TRBJ2-1, with unresolved D. The CDR3 sequence is 15 residues long. Germline lookup yields CDR1 SGHAT and CDR2 FQNNGV. V was shortened by 4 bases and J by 4 bases, with 14 bases between the two germline ends. The CDR3: CASSSIRRLYNEQFF. The CDR3 nucleotides are TGTGCCAGCAGCTCTATCCGGCGCCTTTACAATGAGCAGTTCTTC.

V is TRBV27 and J is TRBJ2-1, with 11 bases matching TRBD2. Germline CDR1 MNHEY, CDR2 SMNVEV (reference sequence). The J segment lost 6 bases and the V segment lost 5 bases, leaving 12 bases of the junction unmatched. CDR3 length: 17 amino acids. CDR3 bases: TGTGCCAGCAGTCCCGTCCGACTAGCGGGGACCGTCAATGAGCAGTTCTTC. This encodes CASSPVRLAGTVNEQFF.

Only a few counts were recorded for this clonotype. This chain uses TRBV7-2 with TRBJ2-1; TRBD1 aligns across 9 bases. CDR3 length: 16 amino acids. V shed 5 bases, J shed 1 base, and the junction held 6 bases outside the gene matches. Per the germline V gene, CDR1 is SGHTA and CDR2 is FQGNSA. The CDR3 DNA sequence: TGTGCCAGCAGCCCAAGACAGGGGGATTCCTACAATGAGCAGTTCTTC. Translating it yields CASSPRQGDSYNEQFF.

The table lists this clonotype with a count of one. The rearrangement joins TRBV6-5 to TRBJ2-1; 9 bases map to TRBD2. CDR1 and CDR2 from the germline V gene are MNHEY and SVGAGI. Trimming removed 5 bases from V and 2 bases from J; junction bases left unmatched: 4. CDR3 length: 15 residues. CDR3 DNA sequence: TGTGCCAGCAGTGTCACTAGCGGGCCCTACAATGAGCAGTTCTTC. Residues: CASSVTSGPYNEQFF.

The J gene is TRBJ1-1, the V gene TRBV18; possibly TRBD1 for D (6 bases). V gave up 5 bases and J gave up 0 bases, with 10 bases separating them. This CDR3 is built from 14 residues. CDR1 and CDR2 (germline): KGHSH, LQKENI. The CDR3 protein is CASSIGGMNTEAFF. The CDR3 DNA is TGTGCCAGCTCAATAGGGGGAATGAACACTGAAGCTTTCTTT.